Shown below are 5 T cell receptor beta chains from a single sample sequenced in a study of shared T cell receptors in the human thymus. TCRdb keeps only in-frame clones here, not all; method: immunoSEQ multiplex PCR. The data contain about 610,000 clones, around 89% of them singletons. Another study also made use of these data, one on human thymus T cells.

Sequences were obtained from thymocytes. The receptor set was obtained from a boy younger than two with a congenital heart defect.

The J gene is TRBJ2-5, the V gene TRBV5-4; D remains ambiguous. The CDR3 sequence is 14 residues long. V lost 2 bases and J 2 bases, leaving 10 bases between the germline ends. The germline CDR1 and CDR2 sequences are SGHNT and YYREEE (reference sequence). The CDR3 sequence is CASSLVAQQETQYF. The CDR3, as DNA: TGTGCCAGCAGCTTAGTTGCCCAGCAAGAGACCCAGTACTTC.

The chain links TRBV9 to TRBJ2-7; no reliable D call. V lost 5 bases and J lost 1, with 13 bases in between. CDR3 size: 14 residues. Germline-derived CDR1 and CDR2 are SGDLS and YYNGEE. Here the CDR3 reads CASSVRGGSYEQYF. The CDR3 DNA sequence: TGTGCCAGCAGTGTGCGTGGCGGTTCCTACGAGCAGTACTTC.

V usage is TRBV5-4 and J usage is TRBJ1-1; D may be TRBD1 (5 bases). The germline gives CDR1 SGHNT, CDR2 YYREEE (reference sequence). The CDR3 spans 14 residues. The V gene lost 4 bases and the J gene lost 5 bases, with 15 bases spanning the gap. As DNA, the CDR3 is TGTGCCAGCAGCCCGGGGAGGGGAAAGACTGAAGCTTTCTTT. Amino acid sequence: CASSPGRGKTEAFF.

J is TRBJ1-1 and V is TRBV25-1; D ambiguous. Germline values: CDR1 MGHDK, CDR2 SYGVNS. The V end was cut by 7 bases, the J end by 5 bases, with 14 bases between. This CDR3 comprises 13 residues. The DNA of the CDR3 is TGTGCCAGCATCAGCTCGGGAGGGACTGAAGCTTTCTTT. Encoded protein: CASISSGGTEAFF.

The J gene is TRBJ2-3, the V gene TRBV5-1; tentatively, D is TRBD1 (6 bases). The CDR3 runs to 15 residues. Trimming removed 3 bases at V and 4 bases at J, with 15 bases between. Germline CDR1 and CDR2: SGHRS and YFSETQ. The CDR3 protein is CASSSRYRDPDTQYF. In nucleotides, the CDR3 is TGCGCCAGCAGCTCACGATACAGGGACCCAGATACGCAGTATTTT.